Listed here is a single T cell receptor (beta chain). Its matching antigen is unknown. These data are taken from a study of T cell repertoires in cytomegalovirus infection. MiXCR, run by TCRdb on the reads, gives a single entry per CDR3 protein. This sample carries around 750,000 distinct CDR3 sequences, over 25% of them seen once, and the ten largest clones take around 12%. V was shortened by 4 bases and J by 1 base, with 10 bases between the two germline ends. The CDR3 is 14 amino acids. Germline V gives CDR1 SGHDN, CDR2 FVKESK. This receptor was taken from a human donor in good health (CMV status not recorded). Some clones in this sample may be carry-over from other donors' samples. The specimen comprised cultured CD8+ T cells from PBMCs, sampled from culture after CMV antigen stimulation. The rearrangement links TRBV14 to TRBJ1-1; D is ambiguous. CDR3 loop: CASSRWAGNTEAFF. CDR3 nucleotides: TGTGCCAGCAGCCGTTGGGCAGGGAACACTGAAGCTTTCTTT. The full variable domain, in which reference TRBV14 and TRBJ1-1 provide the parts outside the CDR3, is EAGVTQFPSHSVIEKGQTVTLRCDPISGHDNLYWYRRVMGKEIKFLLHFVKESKQDESGMPNNRFLAERTGGTYSTLKVQPAELEDSGVYFCASSRWAGNTEAFFGQGTRLTVV.